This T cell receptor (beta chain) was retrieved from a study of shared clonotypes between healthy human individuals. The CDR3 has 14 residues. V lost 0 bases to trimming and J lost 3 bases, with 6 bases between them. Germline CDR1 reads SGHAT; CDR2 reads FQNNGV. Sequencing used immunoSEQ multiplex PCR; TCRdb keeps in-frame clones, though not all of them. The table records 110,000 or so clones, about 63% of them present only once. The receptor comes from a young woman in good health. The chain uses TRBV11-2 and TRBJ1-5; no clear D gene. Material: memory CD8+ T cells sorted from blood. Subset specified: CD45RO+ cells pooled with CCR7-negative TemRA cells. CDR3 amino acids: CASSLEPYNQPQHF. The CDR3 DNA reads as TGTGCCAGCAGCTTAGAACCGTACAATCAGCCCCAGCATTTT.